This T cell receptor (beta chain) was identified in a study of T cell changes during pregnancy in multiple sclerosis. Only in-frame clones appear in the TCRdb table, and some are missing; sequencing was by immunoSEQ multiplex PCR. This sample yields around 57,000 clones, of which around 92% are seen a single time; about 0.18% belongs to the top ten. The CDR3 has 15 amino acids. V lost 1 base and J 6 bases, leaving 11 bases between the germline ends. The germline gives CDR1 SGHRS, CDR2 YFSETQ. The specimen was CD4+ T cells from peripheral blood mononuclear cells, collected after pregnancy. The rearrangement joins TRBV5-1 to TRBJ1-6; the D is unclear. The source is a female donor in good health, enrolled as a control in a pregnancy study. For the CDR3, the DNA is TGCGCCAGCAGCTTGAGACTTTCGCGTAATTCACCCCTCCACTTT. Translated, it gives CASSLRLSRNSPLHF.